The clone carrying this TCR beta chain was found many times. Its antigen is still unknown. Trimming pared 6 bases from V and 6 bases from J, leaving 10 bases between. The CDR3 has 11 residues. Germline V gene data show CDR1 as DFQATT and CDR2 as SNEGSKA (reference sequence). These data come from a study of early T cells in non-severe SARS-CoV-2 infection. Overall study context: Sequencing of bulk RNA from unsorted whole blood was done, without chain pairing.

The study, taken as a whole, reports: In VDJdb matching, anti-spike CD8 responses were favored while private and CD4 specificities went missing.

In the library, individual cDNA molecules carried attached unique molecular identifiers. TCRdb recomputed calls from the 5' RACE reads with MiXCR, one row per CDR3 protein. The data show about 83,000 distinct CDR3 sequences, 9% to 15% seen once. Sequencing was done on a sample of whole blood. The TCR originated in an adult who was a healthcare worker with PCR-confirmed SARS-CoV-2 infection or an uninfected control (not recorded which). The chain joins TRBV20-1 to TRBJ2-3; D is ambiguous. CDR3 sequence reads: CSAALQDTQYF. The CDR3 DNA reads as TGCAGTGCCGCCCTTCAGGATACGCAGTATTTT.